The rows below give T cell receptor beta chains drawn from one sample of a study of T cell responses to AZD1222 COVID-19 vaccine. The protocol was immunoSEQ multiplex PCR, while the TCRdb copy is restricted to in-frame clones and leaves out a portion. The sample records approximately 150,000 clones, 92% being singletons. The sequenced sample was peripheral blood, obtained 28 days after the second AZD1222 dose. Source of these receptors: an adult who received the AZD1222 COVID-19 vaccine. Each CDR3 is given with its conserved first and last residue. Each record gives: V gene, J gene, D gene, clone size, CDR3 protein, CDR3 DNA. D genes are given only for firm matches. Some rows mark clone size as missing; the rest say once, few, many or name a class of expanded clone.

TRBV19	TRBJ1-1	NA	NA	CASSIIPAPSTEAFF	TGTGCCAGTAGTATAATTCCGGCCCCGAGCACTGAAGCTTTCTTT
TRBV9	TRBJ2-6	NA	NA	CASYGTSGANVLTF	TGTGCCAGCTACGGGACATCCGGGGCCAACGTCCTGACTTTC
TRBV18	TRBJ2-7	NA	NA	CASSPPHGTAYEQYF	TGTGCCAGCTCACCACCGCACGGCACAGCCTACGAGCAGTACTTC
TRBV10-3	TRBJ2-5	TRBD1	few	CAISEGQAAQETQYF	TGTGCCATCAGTGAGGGACAGGCGGCGCAAGAGACCCAGTACTTC
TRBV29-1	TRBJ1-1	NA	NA	CSVDAGIGKHFF	TGCAGCGTTGACGCAGGAATTGGTAAGCATTTCTTT
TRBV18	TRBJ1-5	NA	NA	CASSLGSNQPQHF	TGTGCCAGCTCACTAGGCAGCAATCAGCCCCAGCATTTT
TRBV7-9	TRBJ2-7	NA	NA	CASSSPLGILDEQYF	TGTGCCAGCAGCTCCCCACTAGGAATCTTAGACGAGCAGTACTTC
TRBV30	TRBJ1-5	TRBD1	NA	CAPPHRGNQPQHF	TGTGCCCCTCCCCACAGGGGGAATCAGCCCCAGCATTTT
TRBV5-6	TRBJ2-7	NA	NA	CASSSIDRDLYEQYF	TGTGCCAGCAGCTCTATCGACAGAGATCTCTACGAGCAGTACTTC
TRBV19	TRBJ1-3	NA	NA	CASSRGVSGNTIYF	TGTGCCAGTAGCCGAGGTGTGAGTGGAAACACCATATATTTT
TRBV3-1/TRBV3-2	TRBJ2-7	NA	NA	CASSQGPGIYEQYF	TGTGCCAGCAGCCAAGGACCAGGGATCTACGAGCAGTACTTC
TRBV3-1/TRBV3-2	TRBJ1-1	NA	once	CASSQDAGLSNTEAFF	TGTGCCAGCAGCCAAGACGCCGGACTCTCGAACACTGAAGCTTTCTTT
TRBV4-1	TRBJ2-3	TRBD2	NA	CASSRIAGGQDTQYF	TGCGCCAGCAGCCGAATAGCGGGGGGGCAAGATACGCAGTATTTT
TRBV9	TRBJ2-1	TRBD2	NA	CASSLGGGGSENEQFF	TGTGCCAGCAGCCTAGGTGGCGGGGGGTCTGAAAATGAGCAGTTCTTC
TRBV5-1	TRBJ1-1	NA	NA	CASSLDGAMNTEAFF	TGCGCCAGCAGCTTGGACGGGGCCATGAACACTGAAGCTTTCTTT
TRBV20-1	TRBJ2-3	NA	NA	CSSYSWGTQYF	TGCAGTTCCTACTCGTGGGGTACGCAGTATTTT
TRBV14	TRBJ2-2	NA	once	CASSQESGELFF	TGTGCCAGCAGCCAAGAGAGCGGGGAGCTGTTTTTT
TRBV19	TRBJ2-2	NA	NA	CASRVRPGELFF	TGTGCCAGTAGGGTCCGTCCGGGGGAGCTGTTTTTT
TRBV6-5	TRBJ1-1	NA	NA	CASSFGTLNTEAFF	TGTGCCAGCAGTTTCGGGACGTTGAACACTGAAGCTTTCTTT
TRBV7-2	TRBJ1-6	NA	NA	CASSLEGPKYPLYNSPLHF	TGTGCCAGCAGCTTAGAGGGCCCGAAGTACCCCTTATATAATTCACCCCTCCACTTT
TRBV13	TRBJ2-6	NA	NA	CASSLEASGANVLTF	TGTGCCAGCAGCTTAGAGGCCTCTGGGGCCAACGTCCTGACTTTC
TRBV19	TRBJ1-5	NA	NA	CASSIGGGARGKPQHF	TGTGCCAGTAGTATTGGGGGAGGGGCCAGAGGTAAGCCCCAGCATTTT
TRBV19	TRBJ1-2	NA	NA	CASLSTRDRNYGYTF	TGTGCCAGTCTCTCCACCCGAGACAGGAACTATGGCTACACCTTC
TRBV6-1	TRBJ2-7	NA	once	CASSAYPPWAGAYEQYF	TGTGCCAGCAGTGCTTACCCTCCTTGGGCAGGGGCCTACGAGCAGTACTTC
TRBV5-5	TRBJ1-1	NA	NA	CASSLDEAEAFF	TGTGCCAGCAGCTTGGATGAGGCAGAAGCTTTCTTT
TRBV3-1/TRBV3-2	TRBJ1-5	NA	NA	CASSQAQNQPQHF	TGTGCCAGCAGCCAAGCCCAGAATCAGCCCCAGCATTTT
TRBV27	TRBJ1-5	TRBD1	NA	CASSLGTGVLQPQHF	TGTGCCAGCAGTTTAGGGACAGGGGTCTTACAGCCCCAGCATTTT
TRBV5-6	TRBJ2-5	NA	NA	CASSSGSLSPDQETQYF	TGTGCCAGCAGCTCTGGAAGTCTTAGCCCGGACCAAGAGACCCAGTACTTC
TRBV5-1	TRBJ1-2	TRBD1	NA	CASSGGTGNYGYTF	TGCGCCAGCAGCGGGGGGACAGGCAACTATGGCTACACCTTC
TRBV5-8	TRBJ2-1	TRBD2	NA	CASSLPSGGPLSFF	TGTGCCAGCAGCTTGCCTAGCGGGGGGCCCCTTTCGTTCTTC
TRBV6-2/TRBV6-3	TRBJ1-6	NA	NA	CASSYSLGGDSPLHF	TGTGCCAGCAGTTACTCTTTGGGAGGCGATTCACCCCTCCACTTT
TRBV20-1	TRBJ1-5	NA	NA	CSASPGRGELQPQHF	TGCAGTGCTAGTCCCGGACGGGGGGAACTTCAGCCCCAGCATTTT
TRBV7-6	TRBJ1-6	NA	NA	CASTQGYNSPLHF	TGTGCCAGCACACAGGGTTATAATTCACCCCTCCACTTT
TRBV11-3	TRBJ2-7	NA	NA	CASIMSGHEQYF	TGTGCCAGCATCATGAGCGGGCACGAGCAGTACTTC
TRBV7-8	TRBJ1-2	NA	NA	CASSPRDTNYGYTF	TGTGCCAGCAGCCCCAGGGACACTAACTATGGCTACACCTTC
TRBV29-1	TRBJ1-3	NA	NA	CSVGSSAGNTIYF	TGCAGCGTTGGGAGTTCGGCTGGAAACACCATATATTTT
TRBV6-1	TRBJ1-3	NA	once	CASSEIMGDTGNTIYF	TGTGCCAGCAGTGAAATAATGGGGGACACTGGAAACACCATATATTTT
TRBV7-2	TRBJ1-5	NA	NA	CASSPGSQGAGQPQHF	TGTGCCAGCAGCCCGGGGAGCCAGGGAGCGGGGCAGCCCCAGCATTTT
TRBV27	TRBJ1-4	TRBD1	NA	CASSSHGQGWGEKLFF	TGTGCCAGCAGTTCCCATGGACAGGGCTGGGGTGAAAAACTGTTTTTT
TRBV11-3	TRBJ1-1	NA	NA	CASSRTDNTEAFF	TGTGCCAGCAGCCGTACAGACAACACTGAAGCTTTCTTT
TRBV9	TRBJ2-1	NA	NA	CASSASGDIVNEQFF	TGTGCCAGCAGCGCTTCAGGGGATATAGTCAATGAGCAGTTCTTC
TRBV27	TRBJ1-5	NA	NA	CASSPEGQPQHF	TGTGCCAGCAGTCCGGAGGGTCAGCCCCAGCATTTT
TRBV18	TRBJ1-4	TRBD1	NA	CASSPVGTAPNEKLFF	TGTGCCAGCTCACCAGTAGGGACAGCTCCTAATGAAAAACTGTTTTTT
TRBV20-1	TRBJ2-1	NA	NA	CSASWTATNEQFF	TGCAGTGCTAGTTGGACAGCAACCAATGAGCAGTTCTTC
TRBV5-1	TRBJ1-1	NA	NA	CASSQQGEAFF	TGCGCCAGCAGCCAGCAGGGTGAAGCTTTCTTT
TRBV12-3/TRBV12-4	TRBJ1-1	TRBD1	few	CASSYGQGTEAFF	TGTGCCAGCAGTTACGGACAGGGCACTGAAGCTTTCTTT
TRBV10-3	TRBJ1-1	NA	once	CAISGWNRNTEAFF	TGTGCCATCAGTGGATGGAATCGGAACACTGAAGCTTTCTTT
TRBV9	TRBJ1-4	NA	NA	CASSVGGRSEKLFF	TGTGCCAGCAGCGTCGGGGGTAGGAGTGAAAAACTGTTTTTT
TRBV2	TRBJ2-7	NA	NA	CASTKEKALYEQYF	TGTGCCAGCACAAAGGAGAAAGCTCTCTACGAGCAGTACTTC
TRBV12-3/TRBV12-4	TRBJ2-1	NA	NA	CASSLTEQFF	TGTGCCAGCAGTTTAACGGAGCAGTTCTTC
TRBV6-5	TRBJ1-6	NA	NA	CASSPRPLSPLHF	TGTGCCAGCAGCCCCCGGCCTTTATCACCCCTCCACTTT
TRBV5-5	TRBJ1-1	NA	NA	CASSLFMNTEAFF	TGTGCCAGCAGCTTGTTTATGAACACTGAAGCTTTCTTT
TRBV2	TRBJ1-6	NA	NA	CASSDPWSSYNSPLHF	TGTGCCAGCAGTGACCCATGGAGCTCCTATAATTCACCCCTCCACTTT